Sequencing of this T cell receptor beta chain was carried out in a study of human T cells and chemical hapten exposure. V shed 8 bases and J 4 bases; nucleotides not matched to a gene: 12. There are 15 residues in the CDR3. CDR1 and CDR2 from the germline V gene are LGHNA and YNFKEQ. MiXCR, applied by TCRdb to the RACE reads, yields one record per CDR3 protein. The sample includes 70,000 to 90,000 distinct CDR3 sequences, 11% seen only once; the top ten take roughly 3.7%. The time point here: patch test 3, about 24 weeks after DPC sensitization. Stated treatment: therapeutic diphenylcyclopropenone sensitization with weekly scalp DPC. Blood was drawn before each patch test was applied. This clonotype was counted ten times or more.

The sequencing here drew on whole blood, taken in connection with sensitization to the hapten diphenylcyclopropenone (DPC). The receptor's source is a woman between 45 and 60 years old with alopecia areata. Some clones in this sample may be carry-over from other donors' samples. The chain recombines TRBV4-2 with TRBJ2-3, with TRBD2 matching 7 bases. The CDR3 protein is CASQDPSGNADTQYF. In DNA form, the CDR3 reads TGTGCCAGCCAGGACCCCAGCGGGAATGCAGATACGCAGTATTTT.